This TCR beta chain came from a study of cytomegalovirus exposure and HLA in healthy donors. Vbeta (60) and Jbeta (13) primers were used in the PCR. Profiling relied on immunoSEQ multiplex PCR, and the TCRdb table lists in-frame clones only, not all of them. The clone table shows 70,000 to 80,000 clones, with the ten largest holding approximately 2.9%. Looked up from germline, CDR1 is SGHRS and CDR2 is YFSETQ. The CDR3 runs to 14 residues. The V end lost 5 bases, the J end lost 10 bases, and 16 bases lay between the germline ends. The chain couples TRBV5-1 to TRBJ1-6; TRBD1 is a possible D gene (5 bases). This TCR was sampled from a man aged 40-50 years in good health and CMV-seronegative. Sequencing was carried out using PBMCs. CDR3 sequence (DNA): TGCGCCAGCAGGGAAACAGGCTTTGACTCACCCCTCCACTTT. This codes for CASRETGFDSPLHF.